Presented here are 29 T cell receptor beta chains from one specimen sequenced in a study of CD8+ T cells in alopecia areata. TCR sequencing used cDNA made by reverse transcription of extracted RNA. The repertoire was sequenced with immunoSEQ multiplex PCR; TCRdb's copy has only in-frame clones and lacks some. Of about 200,000 clones in the sample, roughly three fifths are singletons; the top ten hold nearly 5%. Sample: CD8+ T cells sorted from blood. The receptors were gathered from a human donor in good health.

This chain links TRBV15 with TRBJ1-5; weak D call: TRBD1 (6 bases). This CDR3 contains 13 residues. Per germline, CDR1 LNHNV and CDR2 YYDKDF (reference sequence). V gave up 5 bases and J gave up 5 bases, with 10 bases separating them. The CDR3 reads CATSEGEYQPQHF. The CDR3 DNA is TGTGCCACCAGCGAGGGGGAGTATCAGCCCCAGCATTTT.

The J gene is TRBJ2-7, the V gene TRBV15; 9 nucleotides line up with TRBD1. V dropped 7 bases and J dropped 5; count of bases not matched to a gene: 9. This CDR3 comprises 14 residues. Germline-derived CDR1 and CDR2 are LNHNV and YYDKDF (reference sequence). The CDR3 DNA follows: TGTGCCACCAACCCGGGACAGGGTTCCCACGAGCAGTACTTC. Amino acid sequence: CATNPGQGSHEQYF.

The genes are TRBV6-5 and TRBJ2-1; 13 bases align to TRBD2. CDR1 MNHEY and CDR2 SVGAGI come from the germline V gene. The CDR3 has 15 residues. V gave up 3 bases and J gave up 10 bases; unmatched junction bases: 6. CDR3 in DNA: TGTGCCAGCAGTTATACTAGCGGGGGGGCCCCCGAGCAGTTCTTC. Protein: CASSYTSGGAPEQFF.

This chain connects TRBV15 to TRBJ2-5, with unresolved D. The CDR3 is made up of 13 amino acids. V was trimmed by 1 base and J by 5 bases, leaving 8 bases between them. From germline, CDR1 is LNHNV and CDR2 YYDKDF (reference sequence). In DNA, the CDR3 is TGTGCCACCAGCAGAGGCAGGTGGGAGACCCAGTACTTC. Amino acid sequence: CATSRGRWETQYF.

This chain uses TRBV7-2 with TRBJ1-5; TRBD1 might be the D (6 bases). Trimming removed 6 bases at V and 3 bases at J, with 15 bases between. CDR3 size: 15 residues. The germline V gene has CDR1 SGHTA and CDR2 FQGNSA. The CDR3 sequence: CASSSRGPYNQPQHF. CDR3 sequence (DNA): TGTGCCAGCAGTTCCCGGGGGCCTTACAATCAGCCCCAGCATTTT.

This chain links TRBV29-1 with TRBJ2-7, with 8 positions matching TRBD2. After removal of 3 bases from V and 5 bases from J, the junction contained 12 bases not matched to a gene. CDR1 and CDR2 (germline): SQVTM, ANQGSEA. This CDR3 has 15 amino acids. The CDR3 DNA follows: TGCAGCGTTGATACGACTAGCGATAACATAGACGAGCAGTACTTC. Its protein is CSVDTTSDNIDEQYF.

The V gene is TRBV29-1, the J gene TRBJ2-7, with TRBD1 matching over 8 bases. CDR3 size: 15 residues. Looked up from germline, CDR1 is SQVTM and CDR2 is ANQGSEA. The V and J ends lost 4 bases and 2 bases, in that order; junction bases with no gene match: 10. The DNA for the CDR3 is TGCAGCGTTGTCATGCCGGGACAGGTAGCCTACGAGCAGTACTTC. It is translated as CSVVMPGQVAYEQYF.

This clone was recorded once. The J gene is TRBJ1-3, the V gene TRBV4-1; D remains unclear. V lost 6 bases, J lost 3 bases, and 21 bases lay in between. This CDR3 is built from 17 residues. Germline CDR1 is MGHRA and CDR2 is YSYEKL. CDR3 residues: CASSQTDNTVFGNTIYF. The CDR3 DNA reads TGCGCCAGCAGTCAAACAGATAATACAGTTTTTGGAAACACCATATATTTT.

The CDR3 nucleotides read TGTGCCAGCAGTGATTTCCACAGGGATTATGCGCAAGAGACCCAGTACTTC. Its translation is CASSDFHRDYAQETQYF. V gene TRBV25-1 combines with J gene TRBJ2-5, with D possibly being TRBD1 (6 bases). Trimming pared 3 bases from V and 2 bases from J, leaving 19 bases between. The CDR3 is made up of 17 amino acids. CDR1 is MGHDK, CDR2 SYGVNS, per germline.

The chain combines TRBV2 with TRBJ1-2, with D perhaps TRBD1 (5 bases). CDR1 is SNHLY, CDR2 FYNNEI, per germline. CDR3 length: 13 residues. Deletions cut 3 bases from V and 4 bases from J, with 9 bases between. This chain's CDR3 is CASSEGGAYGYTF. The CDR3 DNA reads TGTGCCAGCAGTGAGGGGGGAGCCTATGGCTACACCTTC. The full variable domain, completed using reference TRBV2 and TRBJ1-2, is EPEVTQTPSHQVTQMGQEVILRCVPISNHLYFYWYRQILGQKVEFLVSFYNNEISEKSEIFDDQFSVERPDGSNFTLKIRSTKLEDSAMYFCASSEGGAYGYTFGSGTRLTVV.

The chain carries TRBV19 and TRBJ2-7; 7 bases are a match to TRBD1. In germline, CDR1 is LNHDA, CDR2 SQIVND (reference sequence). The junction had 4 bases not matched to a gene; V was cut back by 5 bases and J by 6 bases. The CDR3 runs 12 residues. The CDR3 is CASSPTGVEQYF. The CDR3 region has the DNA TGTGCCAGTAGTCCAACAGGGGTCGAGCAGTACTTC.

The gene calls are TRBV29-1 and TRBJ1-2; D gene unclear. The CDR3 is made up of 14 amino acids. From germline, CDR1 is SQVTM and CDR2 ANQGSEA. The germline V and J ends were trimmed by 0 bases and 0 bases, with 8 bases remaining between them. CDR3 in amino acids: CSVEDRRTNYGYTF. For the CDR3, the DNA is TGCAGCGTTGAAGATCGAAGGACTAACTATGGCTACACCTTC.

The genes are TRBV7-9 and TRBJ2-6; D gene ambiguous. Trimming took 5 bases from V and 4 from J, leaving 12 bases between them. The CDR3 consists of 15 residues. CDR1 SEHNR and CDR2 FQNEAQ come from the germline V gene (reference sequence). In nucleotides, the CDR3 is TGTGCCAGCAGCCCATCGCCCCAGGGGGCCAACGTCCTGACTTTC. Its protein product is CASSPSPQGANVLTF.

The chain joins TRBV4-2 to TRBJ2-5; D unclear. Per germline, CDR1 LGHNA and CDR2 YNFKEQ. The CDR3 has 16 residues. V lost 5 bases and J lost 1, with 17 bases in between. In nucleotides, the CDR3 is TGTGCCAGCAGCAGCGTTGAGGACGCCACCCAAGAGACCCAGTACTTC. Amino acid sequence: CASSSVEDATQETQYF.

This chain links TRBV4-2 with TRBJ2-4, with D tentatively TRBD2 (6 bases). This CDR3 has 15 amino acids. Per the germline V gene, CDR1 is LGHNA and CDR2 is YNFKEQ. Trimming cost V 3 bases and J 8 bases, with 17 bases left between them. CDR3 protein: CASSQTKGQRDIQYF. In DNA, the CDR3 is TGTGCCAGCAGCCAGACGAAGGGGCAGCGGGACATTCAGTACTTC.

This clone came up a few times. This chain joins TRBV13 and TRBJ2-1; D possibly corresponds to TRBD2 (6 bases). V was trimmed by 5 bases and J by 5 bases, leaving 16 bases between them. Looked up from germline, CDR1 is PRHDT and CDR2 is FYEKMQ (reference sequence). This CDR3 comprises 15 residues. CDR3 residues: CASSPAPGLNNEQFF. As DNA, the CDR3 is TGTGCCAGCAGCCCCGCGCCGGGACTCAACAATGAGCAGTTCTTC.

The rearrangement uses TRBV7-9 and TRBJ2-2; no clear D gene. V dropped 1 base and J dropped 7 bases, with 7 bases sitting between them. The CDR3 runs to 13 residues. Germline CDR1 and CDR2: SEHNR and FQNEAQ (reference sequence). CDR3 loop: CASSLVGGGELFF. The DNA for the CDR3 is TGTGCCAGCAGCTTAGTCGGTGGCGGGGAGCTGTTTTTT.

This clone has at least ten counts. The V call is TRBV6-6, the J call TRBJ1-6, with D possibly being TRBD1 (5 bases). V dropped 6 bases and J dropped 10 bases, with 16 bases sitting between them. Looked up from germline, CDR1 is MNHNY and CDR2 is SVGAGI (reference sequence). The CDR3 sequence is 14 residues long. The CDR3 nucleotides are TGTGCCAGCAGCCTCGTAGTCGGGGACTCACCCCTCCACTTT. Protein product: CASSLVVGDSPLHF.

The gene calls are TRBV30 and TRBJ1-1, with no clear D. The V gene's germline CDR1 is GTSNPN and CDR2 SVGIG (reference sequence). The length of the CDR3 is 14 residues. V was cut by 5 bases and J by 1 base, with 14 bases left in between. The DNA for the CDR3 is TGTGCCTGGGAGTCTTCGATGGGGAACACTGAAGCTTTCTTT. It specifies CAWESSMGNTEAFF.

This sequence joins TRBV27 and TRBJ2-7, with 8 bases that match TRBD1. This CDR3 has 13 residues. The germline gives CDR1 MNHEY, CDR2 SMNVEV (reference sequence). V was pared by 5 bases and J by 6 bases, with 6 bases of the junction left unmatched. The CDR3 bases are TGTGCCAGCAGTAAGGACAGGGATATCGAGCAGTACTTC. This sequence encodes CASSKDRDIEQYF.

This clone was counted between two and nine times. The chain is built from TRBV25-1 and TRBJ1-5, with 7 bases lining up with TRBD1. The CDR3 sequence is 15 residues long. CDR1 MGHDK and CDR2 SYGVNS come from the germline V gene. With 6 bases clipped from V and 1 base from J, the junction kept 6 bases outside the gene matches. For the CDR3, the DNA is TGTGCCAGCAGGAATTACAGGGGAAGCAATCAGCCCCAGCATTTT. Its translation is CASRNYRGSNQPQHF. Using reference TRBV25-1 and TRBJ1-5 for the parts outside the CDR3, the full variable domain is EADIYQTPRYLVIGTGKKITLECSQTMGHDKMYWYQQDPGMELHLIHYSYGVNSTEKGDLSSESTVSRIRTEHFPLTLESARPSHTSQYLCASRNYRGSNQPQHFGDGTRLSIL.

This clone was seen a single time. The rearrangement joins TRBV27 to TRBJ1-1, with a weak D call TRBD1 (5 bases). Germline-derived CDR1 and CDR2 are MNHEY and SMNVEV (reference sequence). The V gene lost 5 bases and the J gene lost 4 bases, with 14 bases spanning the gap. The CDR3 spans 14 residues. The CDR3 sequence: CASSPSRQGTEAFF. CDR3 DNA sequence: TGTGCCAGCAGTCCGTCCAGGCAGGGCACTGAAGCTTTCTTT.

The chain employs TRBV5-6 and TRBJ2-7; D tentatively reads TRBD1 or TRBD2 (5 bases each). The CDR3 consists of 12 residues. Germline loops: CDR1 SGHDT, CDR2 YYEEEE. The V and J ends lost 1 base and 6 bases respectively, with 8 bases between them. CDR3 sequence reads: CASSLTGGEQYF. CDR3 nucleotides: TGTGCCAGCAGCTTGACTGGGGGCGAGCAGTACTTC.

The chain carries TRBV6-5 and TRBJ2-7; TRBD1 aligns across 11 bases. The CDR3 runs 14 residues. Trimming removed 9 bases from V and 6 bases from J; junction bases left unmatched: 10. The germline V gene has CDR1 MNHEY and CDR2 SVGAGI. For the CDR3, the DNA is TGTGCCAGTGCCGGGACAGGGGGGTCCGTCGAGCAGTACTTC. Residues: CASAGTGGSVEQYF.

This clone was detected only once. The CDR3 reads CASSVTDSREQYF. The CDR3 DNA reads as TGCGCCAGCAGCGTGACGGATTCTCGCGAGCAGTACTTC. The chain joins TRBV5-1 to TRBJ2-7; D is undetermined. CDR1 is SGHRS, CDR2 YFSETQ, per germline. CDR3 length: 13 residues. V was trimmed by 4 bases and J by 6 bases, leaving 14 bases between them.

In this sample, this clone turned up a few times. V usage is TRBV18 and J usage is TRBJ1-4; no definite D call. The CDR3 loop spans 12 amino acids. The germline V gene encodes CDR1 KGHSH and CDR2 LQKENI. V lost 2 bases to trimming and J lost 8 bases, with 6 bases between them. The DNA for the CDR3 is TGTGCCAGCTCACCAGCGCTCGAAAAACTGTTTTTT. It is translated as CASSPALEKLFF.

This chain uses TRBV29-1 with TRBJ2-2; a possible D gene is TRBD1 (6 bases). V shed 1 base and J shed 6 bases, with 21 bases lying between them. Germline CDR1 is SQVTM and CDR2 is ANQGSEA. CDR3 length equals 17 residues. CDR3 region: CSVEGVMGAGEAGELFF. As DNA, the CDR3 is TGCAGCGTTGAAGGGGTAATGGGGGCAGGGGAAGCCGGGGAGCTGTTTTTT.

The chain couples TRBV29-1 to TRBJ1-2; D is undetermined. The CDR3 covers 11 residues. The V and J ends lost 0 bases and 9 bases respectively, with 8 bases between them. CDR1 and CDR2 (germline): SQVTM, ANQGSEA. The CDR3 nucleotides read TGCAGCGTTGAAGAGGGTCCCAGCTACACCTTC. Its translation: CSVEEGPSYTF.

This clone appeared a few times. The chain combines TRBV7-2 with TRBJ2-1; D remains ambiguous. CDR1 is SGHTA, CDR2 FQGNSA, per germline. Between the trimmed V and J ends, which lost 4 bases and 9 bases, there was a span of 13 bases. CDR3 length equals 13 residues. CDR3 coding DNA: TGTGCCAGCAGCTCCCCCCCTGGGTTTGAGCAGTTCTTC. Amino acids: CASSSPPGFEQFF.